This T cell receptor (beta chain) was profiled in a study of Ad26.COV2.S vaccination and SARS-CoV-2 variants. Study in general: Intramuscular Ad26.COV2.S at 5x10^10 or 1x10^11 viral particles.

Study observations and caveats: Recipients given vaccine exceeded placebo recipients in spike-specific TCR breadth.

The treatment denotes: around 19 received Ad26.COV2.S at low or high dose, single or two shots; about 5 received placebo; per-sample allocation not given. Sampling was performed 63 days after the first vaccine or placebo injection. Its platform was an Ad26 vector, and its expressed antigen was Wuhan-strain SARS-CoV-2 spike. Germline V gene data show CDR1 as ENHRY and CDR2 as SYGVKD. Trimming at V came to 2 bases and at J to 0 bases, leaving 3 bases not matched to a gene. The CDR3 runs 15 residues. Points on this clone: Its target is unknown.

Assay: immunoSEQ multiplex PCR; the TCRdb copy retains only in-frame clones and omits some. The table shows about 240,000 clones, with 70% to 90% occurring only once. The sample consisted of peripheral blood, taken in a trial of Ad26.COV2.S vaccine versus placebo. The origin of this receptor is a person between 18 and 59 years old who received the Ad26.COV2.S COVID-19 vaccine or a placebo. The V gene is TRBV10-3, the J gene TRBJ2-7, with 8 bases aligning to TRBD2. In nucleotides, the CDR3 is TGTGCCATCAGTGAGGCGACTAGCGCCTCCTACGAGCAGTACTTC. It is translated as CAISEATSASYEQYF.